The present T cell receptor (beta chain) was sequenced within a study of cytomegalovirus exposure and HLA in healthy donors. Study outcomes and limitations: One variant, a missense change in DCLRE1C, was linked in a later analysis to TCR beta V- and J-gene trimming. Likely technical artifact: a cluster of highly shared sequence variants. Segments of the TCR beta V type were, in most cases, productive about 90% or about 30% of the time in an earlier analysis.

There are 14 residues in the CDR3. V dropped 5 bases and J dropped 6; count of bases not matched to a gene: 7. Germline CDR1 and CDR2: SGHDN and FVKESK. PCR primers comprised 60 Vbeta and 13 Jbeta primers. The repertoire was sequenced with immunoSEQ multiplex PCR; TCRdb's copy has only in-frame clones and lacks some. The data hold roughly 84,000 clones, with approximately 80% observed a single time. Every donor was a healthy person donating bone marrow. Worth noting for this clone: Its antigen remains unidentified.

The sequencing sample was made of PBMCs. The clonotype was recovered from a man between 45 and 60 years old in good health and CMV-seronegative. The chain carries TRBV14 and TRBJ1-2; 9 positions agree with TRBD1. The chain's CDR3 is CASSYYRGQDGYTF. CDR3 DNA: TGTGCCAGCAGCTACTACAGGGGGCAGGATGGCTACACCTTC.